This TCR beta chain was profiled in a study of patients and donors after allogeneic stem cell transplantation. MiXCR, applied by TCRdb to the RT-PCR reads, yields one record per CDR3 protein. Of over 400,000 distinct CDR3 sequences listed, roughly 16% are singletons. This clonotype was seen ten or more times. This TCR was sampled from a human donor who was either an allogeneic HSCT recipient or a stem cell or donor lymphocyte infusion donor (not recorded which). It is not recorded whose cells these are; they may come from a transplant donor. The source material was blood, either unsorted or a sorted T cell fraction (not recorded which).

CDR3 loop: CASSEGGVTTQYF. As DNA, the CDR3 is TGTGCCAGCAGTGAAGGAGGGGTTACGACCCAGTACTTC. The gene calls are TRBV2 and TRBJ2-5, with D perhaps assigned TRBD1 or TRBD2 (5 bases each). The CDR3 spans 13 residues. Deletions cut 1 base from V and 7 bases from J, with 10 bases between. Per germline, CDR1 SNHLY and CDR2 FYNNEI.